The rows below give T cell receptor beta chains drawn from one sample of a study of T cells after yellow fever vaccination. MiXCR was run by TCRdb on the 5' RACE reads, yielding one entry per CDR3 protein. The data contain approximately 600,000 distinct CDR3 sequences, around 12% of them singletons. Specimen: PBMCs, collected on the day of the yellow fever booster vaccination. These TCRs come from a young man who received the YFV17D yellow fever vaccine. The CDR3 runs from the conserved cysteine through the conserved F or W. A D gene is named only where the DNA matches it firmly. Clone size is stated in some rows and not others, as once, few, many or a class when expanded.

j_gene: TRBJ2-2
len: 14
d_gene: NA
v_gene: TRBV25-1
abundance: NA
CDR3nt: TGTGCCAGCAGTGAGTTAGGGCCAGCCGGGGAGCTGTTTTTT
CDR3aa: CASSELGPAGELFF

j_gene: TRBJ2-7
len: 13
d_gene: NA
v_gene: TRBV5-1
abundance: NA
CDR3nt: TGCGCCAGCAGCACCCCGGACAGCTACGAGCAGTACTTC
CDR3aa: CASSTPDSYEQYF

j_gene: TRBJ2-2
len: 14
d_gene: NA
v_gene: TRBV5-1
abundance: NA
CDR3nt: TGCGCCAGCCTCAAGGGGGGGCAAACCGGGGAGCTGTTTTTT
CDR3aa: CASLKGGQTGELFF

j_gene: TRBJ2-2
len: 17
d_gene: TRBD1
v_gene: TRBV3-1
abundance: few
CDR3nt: TGTGCCAGCAGTCGGACAGGGGGAGAAAGGGACACCGGGGAGCTGTTTTTT
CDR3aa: CASSRTGGERDTGELFF

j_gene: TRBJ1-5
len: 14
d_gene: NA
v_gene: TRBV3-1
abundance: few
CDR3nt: TGTGCCAGCAGCCAACGACAGAGCAATCAGCCCCAGCATTTT
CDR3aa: CASSQRQSNQPQHF

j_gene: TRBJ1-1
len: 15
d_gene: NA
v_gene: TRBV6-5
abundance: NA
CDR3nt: TGTGCCAGCAGTACCCGAGGGCAGGGCGGGACTGAAGCTTTCTTT
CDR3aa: CASSTRGQGGTEAFF

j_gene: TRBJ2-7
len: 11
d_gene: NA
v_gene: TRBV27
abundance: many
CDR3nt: TGTGCCAGCAGTTTGCCCTACGAGCAGTACTTC
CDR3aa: CASSLPYEQYF

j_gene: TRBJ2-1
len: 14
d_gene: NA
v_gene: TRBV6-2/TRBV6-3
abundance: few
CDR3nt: TGTGCCAGCAGTTACTCGTTAGAGAATAATGAGCAGTTCTTC
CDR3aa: CASSYSLENNEQFF

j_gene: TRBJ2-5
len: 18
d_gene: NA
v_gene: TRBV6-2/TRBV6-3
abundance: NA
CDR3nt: TGTGCCAGCAGTTACCCTTCCGATCGGCCGGCTGGAAAAGAGACCCAGTACTTC
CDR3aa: CASSYPSDRPAGKETQYF

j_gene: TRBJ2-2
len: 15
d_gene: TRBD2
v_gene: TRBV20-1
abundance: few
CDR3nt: TGCAGTGCTAGAGTAGCGGGAACCAACACCGGGGAGCTGTTTTTT
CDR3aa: CSARVAGTNTGELFF